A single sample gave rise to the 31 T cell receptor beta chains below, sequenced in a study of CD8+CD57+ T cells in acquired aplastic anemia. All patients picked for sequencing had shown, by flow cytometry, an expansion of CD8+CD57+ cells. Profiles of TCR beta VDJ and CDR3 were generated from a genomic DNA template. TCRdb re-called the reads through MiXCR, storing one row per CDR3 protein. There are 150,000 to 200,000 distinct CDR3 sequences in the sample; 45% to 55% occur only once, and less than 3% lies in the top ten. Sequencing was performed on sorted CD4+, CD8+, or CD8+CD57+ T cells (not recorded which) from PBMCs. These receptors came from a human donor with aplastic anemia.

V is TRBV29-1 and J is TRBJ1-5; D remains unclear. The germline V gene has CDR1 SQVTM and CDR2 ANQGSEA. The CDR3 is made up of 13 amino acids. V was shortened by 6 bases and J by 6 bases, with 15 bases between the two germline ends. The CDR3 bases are TGCAGCGTGGGAGACGGAGCATTTCAGCCCCAGCATTTT. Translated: CSVGDGAFQPQHF.

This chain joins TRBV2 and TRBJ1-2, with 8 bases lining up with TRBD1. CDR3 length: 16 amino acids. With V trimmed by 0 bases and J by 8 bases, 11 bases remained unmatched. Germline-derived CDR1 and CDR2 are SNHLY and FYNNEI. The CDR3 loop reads CASSEAREGQANGYTF. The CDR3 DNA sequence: TGTGCCAGCAGTGAAGCGCGAGAGGGACAGGCGAACGGCTACACCTTC.

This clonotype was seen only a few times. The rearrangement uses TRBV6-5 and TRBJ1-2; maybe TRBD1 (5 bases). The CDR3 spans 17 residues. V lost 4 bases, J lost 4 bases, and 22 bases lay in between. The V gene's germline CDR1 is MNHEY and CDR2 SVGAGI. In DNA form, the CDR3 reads TGTGCCAGCAGTTTAACGCCGACAGCCCTAACGGCCTATGGCTACACCTTC. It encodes CASSLTPTALTAYGYTF.

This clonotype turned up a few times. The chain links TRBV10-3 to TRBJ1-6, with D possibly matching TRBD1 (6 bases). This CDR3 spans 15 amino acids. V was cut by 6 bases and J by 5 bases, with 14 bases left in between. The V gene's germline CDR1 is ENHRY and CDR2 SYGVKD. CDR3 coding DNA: TGTGCCATCAGGCCAGGGGACGGCCATAATTCACCCCTCCACTTT. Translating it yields CAIRPGDGHNSPLHF.

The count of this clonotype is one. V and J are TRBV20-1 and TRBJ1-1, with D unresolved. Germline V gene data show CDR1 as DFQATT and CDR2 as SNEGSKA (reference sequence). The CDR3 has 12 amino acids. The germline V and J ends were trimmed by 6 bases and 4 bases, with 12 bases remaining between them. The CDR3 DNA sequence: TGCAGTGCCCCCAAGATGGGCACTGAAGCTTTCTTT. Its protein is CSAPKMGTEAFF.

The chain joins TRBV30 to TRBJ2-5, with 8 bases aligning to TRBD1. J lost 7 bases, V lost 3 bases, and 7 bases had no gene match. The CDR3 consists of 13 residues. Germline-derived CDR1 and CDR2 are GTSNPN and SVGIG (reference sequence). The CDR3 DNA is TGTGCCTGGAGGCCAACCGGACAGGGGACCCAGTACTTC. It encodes CAWRPTGQGTQYF.

The CDR3: CASSLIELGNTGELFF. CDR3 nucleotide sequence: TGCGCCAGCAGCTTGATCGAACTAGGGAACACCGGGGAGCTGTTTTTT. This chain links TRBV5-1 with TRBJ2-2; perhaps TRBD2 as D (5 bases). V lost 1 base and J lost 1, with 11 bases in between. The CDR3 consists of 16 residues. Germline V gene lookup returns CDR1 SGHRS and CDR2 YFSETQ. Full variable domain (remainder filled in from reference TRBV5-1 and TRBJ2-2): KAGVTQTPRYLIKTRGQQVTLSCSPISGHRSVSWYQQTPGQGLQFLFEYFSETQRNKGNFPGRFSGRQFSNSRSEMNVSTLELGDSALYLCASSLIELGNTGELFFGEGSRLTVL.

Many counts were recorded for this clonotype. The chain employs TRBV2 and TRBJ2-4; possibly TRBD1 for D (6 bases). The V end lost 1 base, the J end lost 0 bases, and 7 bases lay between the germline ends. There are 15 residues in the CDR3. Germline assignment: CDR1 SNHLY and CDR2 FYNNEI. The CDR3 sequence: CASSEGTVAKNIQYF. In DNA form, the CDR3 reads TGTGCCAGCAGTGAAGGGACAGTAGCCAAAAACATTCAGTACTTC.

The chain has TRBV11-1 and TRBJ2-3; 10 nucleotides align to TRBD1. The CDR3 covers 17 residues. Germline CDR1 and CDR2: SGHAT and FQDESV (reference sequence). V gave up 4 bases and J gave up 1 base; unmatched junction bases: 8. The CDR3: CASSSGTGVFGTDTQYF. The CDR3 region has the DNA TGTGCCAGCAGCTCCGGGACAGGGGTTTTTGGCACAGATACGCAGTATTTT.

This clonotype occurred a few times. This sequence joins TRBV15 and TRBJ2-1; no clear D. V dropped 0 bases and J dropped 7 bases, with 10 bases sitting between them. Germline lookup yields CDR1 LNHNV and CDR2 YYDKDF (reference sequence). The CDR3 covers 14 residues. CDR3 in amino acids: CATSRDRPQNEQFF. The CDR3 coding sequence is TGTGCCACCAGCAGAGACCGGCCACAGAATGAGCAGTTCTTC.

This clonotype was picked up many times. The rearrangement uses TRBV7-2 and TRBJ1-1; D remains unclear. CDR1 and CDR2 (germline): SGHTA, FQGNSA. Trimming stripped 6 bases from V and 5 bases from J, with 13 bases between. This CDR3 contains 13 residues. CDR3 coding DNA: TGTGCCAGCAGAGGGTCAGACGATACTGAAGCTTTCTTT. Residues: CASRGSDDTEAFF.

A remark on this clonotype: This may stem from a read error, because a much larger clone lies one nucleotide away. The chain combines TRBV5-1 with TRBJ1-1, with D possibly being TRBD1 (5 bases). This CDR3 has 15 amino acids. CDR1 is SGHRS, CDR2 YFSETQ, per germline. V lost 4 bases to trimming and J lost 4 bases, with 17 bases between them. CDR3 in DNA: TGCGCCAGCAGCCTAGGACACCTAACGAGCACTGAAGCTTTCTTT. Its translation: CASSLGHLTSTEAFF.

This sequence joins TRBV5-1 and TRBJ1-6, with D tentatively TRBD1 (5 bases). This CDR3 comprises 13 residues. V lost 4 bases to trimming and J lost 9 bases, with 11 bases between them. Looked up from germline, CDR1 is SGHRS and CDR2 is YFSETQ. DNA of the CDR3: TGCGCCAGCAGCATGGCAGGGACTTCACCCCTCCACTTT. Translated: CASSMAGTSPLHF.

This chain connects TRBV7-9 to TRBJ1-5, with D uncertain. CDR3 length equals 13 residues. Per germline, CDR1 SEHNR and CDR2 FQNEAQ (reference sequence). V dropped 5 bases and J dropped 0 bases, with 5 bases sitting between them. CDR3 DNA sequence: TGTGCCAGCAGCGCTTTTAGCAATCAGCCCCAGCATTTT. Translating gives CASSAFSNQPQHF.

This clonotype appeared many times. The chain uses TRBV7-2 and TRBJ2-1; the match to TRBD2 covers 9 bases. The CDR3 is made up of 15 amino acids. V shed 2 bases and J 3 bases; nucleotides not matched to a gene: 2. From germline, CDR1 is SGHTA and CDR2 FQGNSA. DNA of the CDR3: TGTGCCAGCAGCTTAAGCGGGGGGAACTACAATGAGCAGTTCTTC. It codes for CASSLSGGNYNEQFF.

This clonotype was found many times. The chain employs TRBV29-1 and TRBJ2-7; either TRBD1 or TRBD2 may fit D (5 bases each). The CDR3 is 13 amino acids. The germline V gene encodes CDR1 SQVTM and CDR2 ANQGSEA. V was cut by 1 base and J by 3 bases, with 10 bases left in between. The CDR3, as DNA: TGCAGCGTTGAAGTTCTGAGGGGCTACGAGCAGTACTTC. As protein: CSVEVLRGYEQYF.

CDR3 in DNA: TGTGCCAGCAGCCCAACAGGGTATTCACCCCTCCACTTT. It codes for CASSPTGYSPLHF. The chain is built from TRBV7-2 and TRBJ1-6, with D possibly being TRBD1 (6 bases). Looked up from germline, CDR1 is SGHTA and CDR2 is FQGNSA. The V gene lost 5 bases and the J gene lost 8 bases, with 10 bases spanning the gap. CDR3 length: 13 amino acids.

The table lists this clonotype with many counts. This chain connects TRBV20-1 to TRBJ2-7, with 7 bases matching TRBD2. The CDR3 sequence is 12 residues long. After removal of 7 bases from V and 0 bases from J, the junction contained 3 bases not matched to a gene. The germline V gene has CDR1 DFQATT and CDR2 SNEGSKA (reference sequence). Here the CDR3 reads CSGGRGSYEQYF. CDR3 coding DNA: TGCAGTGGAGGGAGGGGCTCCTACGAGCAGTACTTC.

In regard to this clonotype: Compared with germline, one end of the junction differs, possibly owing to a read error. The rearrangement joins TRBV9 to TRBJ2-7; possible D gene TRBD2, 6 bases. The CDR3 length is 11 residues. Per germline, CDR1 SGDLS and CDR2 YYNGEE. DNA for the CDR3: TGCGCCAGCAGCTCCGCGGGAGAGCAGTACTTC. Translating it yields CASSSAGEQYF.

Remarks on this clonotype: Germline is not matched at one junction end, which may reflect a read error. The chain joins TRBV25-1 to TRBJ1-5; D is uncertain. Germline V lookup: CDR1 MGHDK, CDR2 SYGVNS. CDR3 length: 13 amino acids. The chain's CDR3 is CASSLDGNQPRHF. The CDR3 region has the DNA TGTGCCAGCAGCTTGGATGGCAATCAGCCCCGGCATTTT.

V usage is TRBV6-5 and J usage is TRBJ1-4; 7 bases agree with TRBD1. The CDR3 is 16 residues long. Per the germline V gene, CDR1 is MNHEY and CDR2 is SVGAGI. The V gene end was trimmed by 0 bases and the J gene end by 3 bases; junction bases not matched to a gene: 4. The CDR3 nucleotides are TGTGCCAGCAGTTACTCGGGAGGACAGGCTAATGAAAAACTGTTTTTT. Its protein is CASSYSGGQANEKLFF.

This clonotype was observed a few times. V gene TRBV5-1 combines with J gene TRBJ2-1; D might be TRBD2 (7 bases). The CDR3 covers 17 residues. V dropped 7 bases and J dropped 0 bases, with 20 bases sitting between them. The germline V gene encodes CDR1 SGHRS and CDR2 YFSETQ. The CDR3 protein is CASSFFGGGTSYNEQFF. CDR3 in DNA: TGCGCCAGCTCCTTTTTTGGGGGGGGCACCTCCTACAATGAGCAGTTCTTC.

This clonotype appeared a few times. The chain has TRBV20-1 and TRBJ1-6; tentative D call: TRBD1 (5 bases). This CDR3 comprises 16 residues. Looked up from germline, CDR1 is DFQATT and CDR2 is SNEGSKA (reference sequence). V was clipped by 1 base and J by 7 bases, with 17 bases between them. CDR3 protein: CSARAPDIEGNSPLHF. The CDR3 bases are TGCAGTGCTAGAGCCCCGGACATCGAAGGGAATTCACCCCTCCACTTT.

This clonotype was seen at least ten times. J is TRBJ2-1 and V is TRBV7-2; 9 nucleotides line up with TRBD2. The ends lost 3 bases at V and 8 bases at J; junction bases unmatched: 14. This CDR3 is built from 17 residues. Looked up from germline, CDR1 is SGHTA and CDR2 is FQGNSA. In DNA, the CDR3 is TGTGCCAGCAGCTTTTCGGTTCTAGCGGGACAAAGGTATGAGCAGTTCTTC. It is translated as CASSFSVLAGQRYEQFF.

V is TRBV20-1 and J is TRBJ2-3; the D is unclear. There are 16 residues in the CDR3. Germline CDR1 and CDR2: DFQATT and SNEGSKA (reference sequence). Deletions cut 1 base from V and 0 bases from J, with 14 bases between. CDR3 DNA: TGCAGTGCTAGAGTCTCCGCGGCCCTTAGCACAGATACGCAGTATTTT. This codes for CSARVSAALSTDTQYF.

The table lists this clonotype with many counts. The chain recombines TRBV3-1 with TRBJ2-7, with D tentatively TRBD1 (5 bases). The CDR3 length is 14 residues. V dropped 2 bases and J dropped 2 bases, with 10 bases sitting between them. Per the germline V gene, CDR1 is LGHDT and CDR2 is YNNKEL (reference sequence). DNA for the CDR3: TGTGCCAGCAGCCAACAGGGCGTAACCTACGAGCAGTACTTC. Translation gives CASSQQGVTYEQYF.

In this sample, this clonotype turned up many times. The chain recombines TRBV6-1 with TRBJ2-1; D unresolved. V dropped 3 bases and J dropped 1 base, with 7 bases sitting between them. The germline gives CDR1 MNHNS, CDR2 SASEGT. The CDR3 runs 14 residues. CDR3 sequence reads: CASSDGKSYNEQFF. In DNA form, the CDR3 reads TGTGCCAGCAGTGACGGTAAATCCTACAATGAGCAGTTCTTC.

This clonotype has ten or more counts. The CDR3 nucleotides read TGCGCCAGCAGCCGCGACGGTGGTCACACCTTC. Its translation: CASSRDGGHTF. The chain carries TRBV4-1 and TRBJ1-2; unclear D gene. Trimming removed 4 bases from V and 12 bases from J, with 12 bases in between. The germline V gene encodes CDR1 MGHRA and CDR2 YSYEKL. This CDR3 is 11 amino acids long.

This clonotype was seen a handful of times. The CDR3 DNA follows: TGTGCCAGCAGCTTGGGTCCTGGCAGTAGCGGAAACACCATATATTTT. Translation gives CASSLGPGSSGNTIYF. The chain combines TRBV5-5 with TRBJ1-3; D is unclear. Germline V gene sequence: CDR1 SGHKS, CDR2 YYEKEE (reference sequence). This CDR3 region has 16 residues. The ends were cut back, 0 bases at V and 4 bases at J, with 14 bases in the middle.

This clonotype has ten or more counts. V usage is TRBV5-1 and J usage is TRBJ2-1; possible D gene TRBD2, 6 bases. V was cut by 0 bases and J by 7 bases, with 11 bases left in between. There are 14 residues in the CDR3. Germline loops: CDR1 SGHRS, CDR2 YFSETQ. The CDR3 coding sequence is TGCGCCAGCAGCTTGGAGCGGGTCGGAAATGAGCAGTTCTTC. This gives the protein CASSLERVGNEQFF.

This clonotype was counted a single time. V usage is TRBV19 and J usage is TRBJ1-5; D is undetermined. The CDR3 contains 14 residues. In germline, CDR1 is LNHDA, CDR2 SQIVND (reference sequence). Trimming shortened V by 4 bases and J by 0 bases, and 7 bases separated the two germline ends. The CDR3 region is CASSRAASNQPQHF. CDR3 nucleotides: TGTGCCAGTAGTAGGGCAGCTAGCAATCAGCCCCAGCATTTT.